These T cell receptor beta chains were read from a single sample in a study of T cell repertoires in enteric fever. TCRdb ran MiXCR on the reads and lists one entry per CDR3 protein. The table lists under 2,000 distinct CDR3 sequences, 35% to 40% of them singletons. The source material was CCR7- CD38- CD4+ T cells from PBMCs. The receptors stem from a human donor with Salmonella enteric fever, either typhoid or paratyphoid (not recorded which). The CDR3 runs from the conserved cysteine through the conserved F or W. The D gene is left open where the match is weak. Size is stated for part of the rows, as once, few or many counts, or as a class when the clone is expanded.

clone size: large; D gene: .; V gene: TRBV5-1; J gene: TRBJ2-7; CDR3 DNA: TGCGCCAGCAGCTTGGGGCCAACGGGATTCGGAGAGCAGTACTTC; CDR3 protein: CASSLGPTGFGEQYF
clone size: .; D gene: .; V gene: TRBV18; J gene: TRBJ2-5; CDR3 DNA: TGTGCCAGCTCACCATCCGGCCAAGAGACCCAGTACTTC; CDR3 protein: CASSPSGQETQYF
clone size: medium-sized; D gene: .; V gene: TRBV5-1; J gene: TRBJ2-7; CDR3 DNA: TGCGCCAGCAGCCGGACGGGAACCTTCTACGAGCAGTACTTC; CDR3 protein: CASSRTGTFYEQYF
clone size: few; D gene: .; V gene: TRBV7-9; J gene: TRBJ2-1; CDR3 DNA: TGTGCCAGCAGCTTAGGTACAGGGAAGTTCTTC; CDR3 protein: CASSLGTGKFF
clone size: large; D gene: TRBD2; V gene: TRBV12-3/TRBV12-4; J gene: TRBJ2-2; CDR3 DNA: TGTGCCAGCAGTTTTAGACTAGCGGGAGGTTTGGGGGAGCTGTTTTTT; CDR3 protein: CASSFRLAGGLGELFF
clone size: medium-sized; D gene: .; V gene: TRBV15; J gene: TRBJ1-4; CDR3 DNA: TGTGCCACCAGCAGATGGTACGGTGCAACTAATGAAAAACTGTTTTTT; CDR3 protein: CATSRWYGATNEKLFF
clone size: few; D gene: .; V gene: TRBV15; J gene: TRBJ2-7; CDR3 DNA: TGTGCCACCAGCAGAACATTTTCTCGCTCCTACGAGCAGTACTTC; CDR3 protein: CATSRTFSRSYEQYF
clone size: large; D gene: TRBD2; V gene: TRBV20-1; J gene: TRBJ2-1; CDR3 DNA: TGCAGTGCCAATAGCGGGGGGTACAATGAGCAGTTCTTC; CDR3 protein: CSANSGGYNEQFF
clone size: .; D gene: TRBD2; V gene: TRBV7-9; J gene: TRBJ2-7; CDR3 DNA: TGCGCCAGCAGCCAAGAGTGGAGGAGCGGGAGGAGTCCCGAGCAGTACTTC; CDR3 protein: CASSQEWRSGRSPEQYF
clone size: medium-sized; D gene: TRBD1; V gene: TRBV14; J gene: TRBJ2-7; CDR3 DNA: TGTGCCAGCAGCCTCGACAGGGCAAGTCACTACGAGCAGTACTTC; CDR3 protein: CASSLDRASHYEQYF
clone size: large; D gene: TRBD1; V gene: TRBV7-9; J gene: TRBJ1-1; CDR3 DNA: TGTGCCAGCAGCTTTACAGGACAGGGTATGACTGAAGCTTTCTTT; CDR3 protein: CASSFTGQGMTEAFF
clone size: .; D gene: .; V gene: TRBV5-1; J gene: TRBJ2-7; CDR3 DNA: TGCGCCAGCAGCCCTTCCGGGGCCGGAACCTACGAGCAGTACTTC; CDR3 protein: CASSPSGAGTYEQYF
clone size: .; D gene: .; V gene: TRBV18; J gene: TRBJ1-6; CDR3 DNA: TGTGCCAGCTCAGCCGCCGTCGGGGATTCACCCCTCCACTTT; CDR3 protein: CASSAAVGDSPLHF
clone size: large; D gene: TRBD1; V gene: TRBV11-1; J gene: TRBJ1-2; CDR3 DNA: TGTGCCAGCAGCCTCGAGGGGACAGGGGGCGCTAACTATGGCTACACCTTC; CDR3 protein: CASSLEGTGGANYGYTF
clone size: few; D gene: TRBD2; V gene: TRBV7-3; J gene: TRBJ2-1; CDR3 DNA: TGTGCCAGCAGCTCATCTGGGACTAGCGGTTACAATGAGCAGTTCTTC; CDR3 protein: CASSSSGTSGYNEQFF
clone size: large; D gene: TRBD2; V gene: TRBV5-1; J gene: TRBJ2-7; CDR3 DNA: TGCGCCAGCAGACCCGGGACTAGCGGCTACGAGCAGTACTTC; CDR3 protein: CASRPGTSGYEQYF
clone size: .; D gene: .; V gene: TRBV6-2/TRBV6-3; J gene: TRBJ2-1; CDR3 DNA: TGTGCCAGCAGAGAGTACAAAGGGAATGAGCAGTTCTTC; CDR3 protein: CASREYKGNEQFF
clone size: few; D gene: .; V gene: TRBV9; J gene: TRBJ2-1; CDR3 DNA: TGTGCCAGCAGCGTAGACCGTCTGATCAATGAGCAGTTCTTC; CDR3 protein: CASSVDRLINEQFF
clone size: few; D gene: .; V gene: TRBV7-2; J gene: TRBJ2-3; CDR3 DNA: TGTGCCAGCAGCCAAGGGGCCTCCACAGATACGCAGTATTTT; CDR3 protein: CASSQGASTDTQYF
clone size: .; D gene: TRBD2; V gene: TRBV7-2; J gene: TRBJ2-7; CDR3 DNA: TGTGCCAGCAGTACGGGACTACCATTCGACGAGCAGTACTTC; CDR3 protein: CASSTGLPFDEQYF
clone size: .; D gene: .; V gene: TRBV15; J gene: TRBJ2-1; CDR3 DNA: TGTGCCACCAGCAGAGATCTCGGCAACAATGAGCAGTTCTTC; CDR3 protein: CATSRDLGNNEQFF
clone size: few; D gene: TRBD1; V gene: TRBV18; J gene: TRBJ2-7; CDR3 DNA: TGTGCCAGCTCAGACAGGGACGAGCAGTACTTC; CDR3 protein: CASSDRDEQYF
clone size: large; D gene: TRBD1; V gene: TRBV5-1; J gene: TRBJ2-1; CDR3 DNA: TGCGCCAGCAGCGAGGGGACAGGCGGCAATGAGCAGTTCTTC; CDR3 protein: CASSEGTGGNEQFF
clone size: .; D gene: TRBD2; V gene: TRBV5-5; J gene: TRBJ2-7; CDR3 DNA: TGTGCCAGCAGCTTGGTACTAGCGGGAGACCCGCAGTACTTC; CDR3 protein: CASSLVLAGDPQYF
clone size: large; D gene: .; V gene: TRBV5-1; J gene: TRBJ2-1; CDR3 DNA: TGCGCCAGCAGCTTGAGTAGTAATGAGCAGTTCTTC; CDR3 protein: CASSLSSNEQFF
clone size: .; D gene: .; V gene: TRBV18; J gene: TRBJ2-3; CDR3 DNA: TGTGCCAGCTCACCAACTGCCAGGAGCACAGATACGCAGTATTTT; CDR3 protein: CASSPTARSTDTQYF
clone size: large; D gene: TRBD1; V gene: TRBV9; J gene: TRBJ2-3; CDR3 DNA: TGTGCCAGCAGCGTAGGTGTTTCAGGGACAGTCGGAGATACGCAGTATTTT; CDR3 protein: CASSVGVSGTVGDTQYF
clone size: few; D gene: .; V gene: TRBV5-1; J gene: TRBJ2-5; CDR3 DNA: TGCGCCAGCAGCTCCGGGACTTCGGAAGAGACCCAGTACTTC; CDR3 protein: CASSSGTSEETQYF
clone size: few; D gene: .; V gene: TRBV5-5; J gene: TRBJ2-1; CDR3 DNA: TGTGCCAGCAGCTCCTCTAGCGACGGTTACAATGAGCAGTTCTTC; CDR3 protein: CASSSSSDGYNEQFF
clone size: .; D gene: TRBD1; V gene: TRBV18; J gene: TRBJ1-6; CDR3 DNA: TGTGCCAGCTCACGAGGGACAGGGGGTTCACCCCTCCACTTT; CDR3 protein: CASSRGTGGSPLHF
clone size: few; D gene: .; V gene: TRBV19; J gene: TRBJ1-5; CDR3 DNA: TGTGCCAGTAGTAAAAGGGAAGGGGGCAATCAGCCCCAGCATTTT; CDR3 protein: CASSKREGGNQPQHF